Listed below are T cell receptor beta chains from one sample, sequenced in a study of CD8+ T cells in alopecia areata. Data came from immunoSEQ multiplex PCR; TCRdb stores just in-frame clones and leaves some out. Of approximately 65,000 clones in the sample, around 42% were seen once. Sample: CD8+ T cells sorted from blood, taken around week 36, from a patient treated with tofacitinib. These receptors were obtained from a human donor with alopecia areata. CDR3s include the opening cysteine and the closing phenylalanine or tryptophan. Each record gives: clone size, D gene, J gene, V gene, CDR3 DNA, CDR3 protein. The D gene is left open where the match is weak. Part of the rows lack a size; the others show once, few, many or a class for expanded clones.

abundance: NA; d_gene: TRBD2; j_gene: TRBJ2-3; v_gene: TRBV6-4; CDR3nt: TGTGCCAGCAGTCGGGTGGCGGGAGGCACAGATACGCAGTATTTT; CDR3aa: CASSRVAGGTDTQYF
abundance: once; d_gene: NA; j_gene: TRBJ2-4; v_gene: TRBV29-1; CDR3nt: TGCAGCGTCGAGGGTGGGGGGCCTGATAAAAACATTCAGTACTTC; CDR3aa: CSVEGGGPDKNIQYF
abundance: few; d_gene: NA; j_gene: TRBJ2-2; v_gene: TRBV29-1; CDR3nt: TGCAGCGTCCTAGCGTGGGGCGGGGAGCTGTTTTTT; CDR3aa: CSVLAWGGELFF
abundance: few; d_gene: NA; j_gene: TRBJ2-3; v_gene: TRBV20-1; CDR3nt: TGCAGTGCATGGGGTACAGATACGCAGTATTTT; CDR3aa: CSAWGTDTQYF
abundance: medium-sized; d_gene: NA; j_gene: TRBJ1-4; v_gene: TRBV21-1; CDR3nt: TGTGCCAGCAGCAAAGGGGACAGGGATTACTCGCTGTTTTTT; CDR3aa: CASSKGDRDYSLFF
abundance: few; d_gene: NA; j_gene: TRBJ2-1; v_gene: TRBV29-1; CDR3nt: TGCAGCGCTTGGACAGCGACTGGCAATGAGCAGTTCTTC; CDR3aa: CSAWTATGNEQFF
abundance: NA; d_gene: NA; j_gene: TRBJ2-3; v_gene: TRBV11-2; CDR3nt: TGTGCCAGCAGCTTAGGGGATACGCAGTATTTT; CDR3aa: CASSLGDTQYF
abundance: NA; d_gene: NA; j_gene: TRBJ2-1; v_gene: TRBV25-1; CDR3nt: TGTGCCAGCAGTGTGGGTGGCGCCGACTCCTACAATGAGCAGTTCTTC; CDR3aa: CASSVGGADSYNEQFF
abundance: NA; d_gene: NA; j_gene: TRBJ2-1; v_gene: TRBV4-1; CDR3nt: TGCGCCAGCAGCCAAGGAACCCTCGGAATGATCGAGCAGTTCTTC; CDR3aa: CASSQGTLGMIEQFF
abundance: NA; d_gene: NA; j_gene: TRBJ2-3; v_gene: TRBV29-1; CDR3nt: TGCAGCGTTGTAGCGGATACGCAGTATTTT; CDR3aa: CSVVADTQYF
abundance: NA; d_gene: TRBD2; j_gene: TRBJ2-2; v_gene: TRBV5-5; CDR3nt: TGTGCCAGCAGCCCATTGACTAGCGGGAGGGAGAACACCGGGGAGCTGTTTTTT; CDR3aa: CASSPLTSGRENTGELFF
abundance: NA; d_gene: NA; j_gene: TRBJ2-2; v_gene: TRBV29-1; CDR3nt: TGCAGCGTTCCCCAGGGGGGCACCGGGGAGCTGTTTTTT; CDR3aa: CSVPQGGTGELFF
abundance: NA; d_gene: NA; j_gene: TRBJ2-7; v_gene: TRBV4-1; CDR3nt: TGCGCCAGCAGCCAGGAACCGGGAGCTTACGAGCAGTACTTC; CDR3aa: CASSQEPGAYEQYF
abundance: NA; d_gene: TRBD1; j_gene: TRBJ1-1; v_gene: TRBV29-1; CDR3nt: TGCAGCGCCTGGACAGGCACTGAAGCTTTCTTT; CDR3aa: CSAWTGTEAFF
abundance: NA; d_gene: NA; j_gene: TRBJ1-2; v_gene: TRBV5-1; CDR3nt: TGCGCCAGCAGCCCGAACCCGGAGGGTGGACACAATGGCTACACCTTC; CDR3aa: CASSPNPEGGHNGYTF
abundance: NA; d_gene: NA; j_gene: TRBJ2-3; v_gene: TRBV13; CDR3nt: TGTGCCAGCAGCTTAGGTCGGGGAACAGATACGCAGTATTTT; CDR3aa: CASSLGRGTDTQYF
abundance: NA; d_gene: TRBD2; j_gene: TRBJ2-2; v_gene: TRBV9; CDR3nt: TGTGCCAGCAGCCCTCCGAGCGGGAGGGCCGGGGAGCTGTTTTTT; CDR3aa: CASSPPSGRAGELFF
abundance: NA; d_gene: NA; j_gene: TRBJ1-4; v_gene: TRBV5-6; CDR3nt: TGTGCCAGCAGCTTAGTCGGGACCTTGGGGGAAAAACTGTTTTTT; CDR3aa: CASSLVGTLGEKLFF
abundance: NA; d_gene: NA; j_gene: TRBJ2-7; v_gene: TRBV29-1; CDR3nt: TGCAGCGTTGAACTGGCGGGGAGCTCCTACGAGCAGTACTTC; CDR3aa: CSVELAGSSYEQYF
abundance: NA; d_gene: NA; j_gene: TRBJ1-1; v_gene: TRBV5-1; CDR3nt: TGCGCCAGCAGTTTTATAGGTGGCGGTGAAGCTTTCTTT; CDR3aa: CASSFIGGGEAFF
abundance: few; d_gene: NA; j_gene: TRBJ2-7; v_gene: TRBV7-9; CDR3nt: TGTGCCAGCAGCTTATCGGGGGACGAGCAGTACTTC; CDR3aa: CASSLSGDEQYF
abundance: few; d_gene: NA; j_gene: TRBJ2-7; v_gene: TRBV23-1; CDR3nt: TGCGCCAGCAGTCGTCACGAGCAGTACTTC; CDR3aa: CASSRHEQYF
abundance: few; d_gene: TRBD2; j_gene: TRBJ2-5; v_gene: TRBV11-2; CDR3nt: TGTGCCAGCAGCTTAGAGGGACTAGCGGGAGGGTTTGCGAAGACCCAGTACTTC; CDR3aa: CASSLEGLAGGFAKTQYF
abundance: NA; d_gene: NA; j_gene: TRBJ1-5; v_gene: TRBV15; CDR3nt: TGTGCCACCAGCGAAGGGGTGGCAGGGAGGTCGAGTCAGCCCCAGCATTTT; CDR3aa: CATSEGVAGRSSQPQHF
abundance: NA; d_gene: NA; j_gene: TRBJ1-2; v_gene: TRBV7-3; CDR3nt: TGTGCCAGCAGCATCACTCCGGGGAACTATGGCTACACCTTC; CDR3aa: CASSITPGNYGYTF
abundance: few; d_gene: NA; j_gene: TRBJ2-7; v_gene: TRBV5-1; CDR3nt: TGCGCCAGCAGAGGGGACTCCTACGAGCAGTACTTC; CDR3aa: CASRGDSYEQYF
abundance: NA; d_gene: NA; j_gene: TRBJ2-4; v_gene: TRBV7-9; CDR3nt: TGTGCCAGCAGCTCGAGTTCTTCCGAAAACATTCAGTACTTC; CDR3aa: CASSSSSSENIQYF
abundance: NA; d_gene: NA; j_gene: TRBJ2-7; v_gene: TRBV7-9; CDR3nt: TGTGCCAGCACCTTTAGGGGGGAAGGCGAGCAGTACTTC; CDR3aa: CASTFRGEGEQYF
abundance: NA; d_gene: TRBD1; j_gene: TRBJ1-1; v_gene: TRBV27; CDR3nt: TGTGCCAGCAGTTTATCGACAGGGGGCACTGAAGCTTTCTTT; CDR3aa: CASSLSTGGTEAFF
abundance: NA; d_gene: TRBD2; j_gene: TRBJ2-1; v_gene: TRBV11-2; CDR3nt: TGTGCCAGCTGCTTGGCGGGAGGTTCCTACAATGAGCAGTTCTTC; CDR3aa: CASCLAGGSYNEQFF
abundance: NA; d_gene: NA; j_gene: TRBJ2-1; v_gene: TRBV15; CDR3nt: TGTGCCACCAGCTTCGGACTAGGGGGAAACAATGAGCAGTTCTTC; CDR3aa: CATSFGLGGNNEQFF
abundance: NA; d_gene: NA; j_gene: TRBJ2-7; v_gene: TRBV4-1; CDR3nt: TGCGCCAGCAGCGTGGGGGCGACCAGCTCCTACGAGCAGTACTTC; CDR3aa: CASSVGATSSYEQYF
abundance: NA; d_gene: TRBD1; j_gene: TRBJ2-5; v_gene: TRBV11-2; CDR3nt: TGTGCCAGCAGCCTTCGGACAGGGGGCGACCAAGAGACCCAGTACTTC; CDR3aa: CASSLRTGGDQETQYF
abundance: NA; d_gene: NA; j_gene: TRBJ2-7; v_gene: TRBV18; CDR3nt: TGTGCCAGCTCAGGCACAGGGCCTGGCTACGAGCAGTACTTC; CDR3aa: CASSGTGPGYEQYF
abundance: NA; d_gene: NA; j_gene: TRBJ1-5; v_gene: TRBV13; CDR3nt: TGTGCCAGCAGCTTAGGTTCCCAGGCCCAGCATTTT; CDR3aa: CASSLGSQAQHF
abundance: NA; d_gene: NA; j_gene: TRBJ2-7; v_gene: TRBV7-9; CDR3nt: TGTGCCAGCAGCCCAATCGGCGGGATGAAAACGGAGCAGTACTTC; CDR3aa: CASSPIGGMKTEQYF
abundance: few; d_gene: TRBD2; j_gene: TRBJ2-1; v_gene: TRBV7-3; CDR3nt: TGTGCCAGCAGCTTAACTTCAGGAGCGGGAGGTATCCCCCTGACTGAGCAGTTCTTC; CDR3aa: CASSLTSGAGGIPLTEQFF
abundance: NA; d_gene: NA; j_gene: TRBJ2-7; v_gene: TRBV4-1; CDR3nt: TGCGCCAGCAGCCAAGAAGGTTACGAGCAGTACTTC; CDR3aa: CASSQEGYEQYF
abundance: NA; d_gene: NA; j_gene: TRBJ2-5; v_gene: TRBV6-5; CDR3nt: TGTGCCAGCAGTTTAAGCCAGAGGGAGACCCAGTACTTC; CDR3aa: CASSLSQRETQYF
abundance: NA; d_gene: NA; j_gene: TRBJ1-2; v_gene: TRBV4-3; CDR3nt: TGCGCCAGCAGCCAGCAGGGGAACTATGGCTACACCTTC; CDR3aa: CASSQQGNYGYTF
abundance: few; d_gene: NA; j_gene: TRBJ1-5; v_gene: TRBV28; CDR3nt: TGTGCCAGCAGTCAAAGTTGGGGCAATCAGCCCCAGCATTTT; CDR3aa: CASSQSWGNQPQHF
abundance: NA; d_gene: NA; j_gene: TRBJ2-5; v_gene: TRBV29-1; CDR3nt: TGCAGCGTTGAATCCCGGGGACGGGAGACCCAGTACTTC; CDR3aa: CSVESRGRETQYF
abundance: few; d_gene: NA; j_gene: TRBJ2-2; v_gene: TRBV29-1; CDR3nt: TGCAGCGTCCTCAGGAGAACGAACACCGGGGAGCTGTTTTTT; CDR3aa: CSVLRRTNTGELFF
abundance: NA; d_gene: NA; j_gene: TRBJ2-5; v_gene: TRBV19; CDR3nt: TGTGCCAGTAGTATAAGACAAGGAGAGACCCAGTACTTC; CDR3aa: CASSIRQGETQYF
abundance: NA; d_gene: NA; j_gene: TRBJ2-5; v_gene: TRBV5-5; CDR3nt: TGTGCCAGCAGCTTGGCGGGCGGTAGGACCCAGTACTTC; CDR3aa: CASSLAGGRTQYF
abundance: NA; d_gene: NA; j_gene: TRBJ2-7; v_gene: TRBV7-9; CDR3nt: TGTGCCAGCAGCCCCCCGGGTATCTACGAGCAGTACTTC; CDR3aa: CASSPPGIYEQYF
abundance: NA; d_gene: TRBD2; j_gene: TRBJ2-7; v_gene: TRBV4-1; CDR3nt: TGCGCCAGCAGCCCAGAGGGCGGGAGAAGCTCCTACGAGCAGTACTTC; CDR3aa: CASSPEGGRSSYEQYF